The clone carrying this T cell receptor (beta chain) appeared many times. The CDR3 is 15 residues long. Trimming shortened V by 5 bases and J by 4 bases, and 14 bases separated the two germline ends. The germline V gene encodes CDR1 MNHEY and CDR2 SMNVEV (reference sequence). The data belong to a study of identical twins. Each cDNA held unique molecular identifiers, and template switching gave it a universal primer site. Using its own MiXCR run on the 5' RACE reads, TCRdb lists one record per CDR3 protein. In the table there are just under 650,000 distinct CDR3 sequences, just over 7% of which are singletons. The same sample was also used in a study of yellow fever vaccine responses in identical twins.

The specimen sequenced was PBMCs. The TCR comes from a woman aged 18-30 years in good health. The chain joins TRBV27 to TRBJ2-2; D may be TRBD2 (6 bases). The CDR3 reads CASSMIQGGTGELFF. Written as DNA, the CDR3 is TGTGCCAGCAGTATGATCCAGGGAGGCACCGGGGAGCTGTTTTTT.